This T cell receptor (beta chain) comes out of a study of CD8 T cells in ankylosing spondylitis. Study-wide results and limits: There was reportedly significant enrichment of clones that were disease-linked in matched ankylosing spondylitis synovial fluid.

CDR1 and CDR2 (germline): MDHEN, SYDVKM. Trimming took 2 bases from V and 0 from J, leaving 1 base between them. The CDR3 extends over 12 amino acids. TCRdb ran MiXCR on the 5' RACE reads and lists one entry per CDR3 protein. The table has 35,000 to 40,000 distinct CDR3 sequences, approximately 16% seen once; the top ten hold 45%. In regard to this clonotype: Its antigen is unknown.

The sample comprised blood. This clonotype was sampled from a male donor with ankylosing spondylitis or in good health (not recorded which). The rearrangement uses TRBV28 and TRBJ1-1; no definite D call. CDR3 loop: CASSLVNTEAFF. The CDR3 nucleotides read TGTGCCAGCAGTTTAGTGAACACTGAAGCTTTCTTT.